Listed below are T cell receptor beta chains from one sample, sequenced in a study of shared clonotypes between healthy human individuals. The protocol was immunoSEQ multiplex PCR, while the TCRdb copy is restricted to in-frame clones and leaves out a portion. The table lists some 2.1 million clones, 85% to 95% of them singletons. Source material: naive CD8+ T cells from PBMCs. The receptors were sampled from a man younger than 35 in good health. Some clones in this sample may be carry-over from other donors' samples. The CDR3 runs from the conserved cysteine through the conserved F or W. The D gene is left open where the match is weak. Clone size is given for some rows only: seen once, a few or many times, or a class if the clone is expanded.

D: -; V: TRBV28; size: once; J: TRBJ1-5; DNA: TGTGCCAGCAGATCCCACCAGTCAATAAATCAGCCCCAGCATTTT; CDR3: CASRSHQSINQPQHF
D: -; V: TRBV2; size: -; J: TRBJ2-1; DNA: TGTGCCAGCGAGGGGCCGAGCTCCTACAATGAGCAGTTCTTC; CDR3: CASEGPSSYNEQFF
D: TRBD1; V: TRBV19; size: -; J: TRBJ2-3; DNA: TGTGCCAGTTGGGACAGGGGGAGCACAGATACGCAGTATTTT; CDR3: CASWDRGSTDTQYF
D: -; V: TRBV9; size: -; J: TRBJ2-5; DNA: TGTGCCAGCAGCGTAGGAGGCGGCCAAGAGACCCAGTACTTC; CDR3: CASSVGGGQETQYF
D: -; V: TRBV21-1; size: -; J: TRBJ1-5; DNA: TGTGCCAGCAGCAAACCGGGACAGGGGGCGGATCAGCCCCAGCATTTT; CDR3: CASSKPGQGADQPQHF
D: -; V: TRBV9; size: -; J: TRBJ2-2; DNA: TGTGCCAGCAGCGGAGACTCGGGACTGTACACCGGGGAGCTGTTTTTT; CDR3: CASSGDSGLYTGELFF
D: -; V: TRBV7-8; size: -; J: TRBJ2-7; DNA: TGTGCCAGCAGCTTAGGGGGGCTGGACTACGAGCAGTACTTC; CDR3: CASSLGGLDYEQYF
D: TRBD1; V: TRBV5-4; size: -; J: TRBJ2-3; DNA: TGTGCCAGCTTCGGGACAGGGTTTTCAGATACGCAGTATTTT; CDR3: CASFGTGFSDTQYF
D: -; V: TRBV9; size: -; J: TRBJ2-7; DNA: TGTGCCAGCAGCGGGGGACACCTCCCCTACGAGCAGTACTTC; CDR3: CASSGGHLPYEQYF
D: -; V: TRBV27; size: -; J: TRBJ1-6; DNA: TGTGCCAGCAGTTTAATCTGGAGCTCCTATAATTCACCCCTCCACTTT; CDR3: CASSLIWSSYNSPLHF
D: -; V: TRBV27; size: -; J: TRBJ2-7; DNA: TGTGCCAGCGCTTTTTCGGGTGCCTACGAGCAGTACTTC; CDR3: CASAFSGAYEQYF
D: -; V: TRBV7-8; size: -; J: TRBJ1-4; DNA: TGTGCCAGCAGCATAAAGGTCCTAGGACAGAAGAATGAAAAACTGTTTTTT; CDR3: CASSIKVLGQKNEKLFF
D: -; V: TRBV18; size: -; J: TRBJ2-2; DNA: TGTGCCAGCTCACCACTTCCGGGGTATAACGGGGAGCTGTTTTTT; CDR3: CASSPLPGYNGELFF
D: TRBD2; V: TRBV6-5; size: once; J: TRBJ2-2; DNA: TGTGCCAGCAGTGCCGGGAGGACCGGGGAGCTGTTTTTT; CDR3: CASSAGRTGELFF
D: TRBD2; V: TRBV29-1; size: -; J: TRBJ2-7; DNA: TGCAGCGTTGAAGATCAGAGCGGGAGGGCCGACCACGAGCAGTACTTC; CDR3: CSVEDQSGRADHEQYF
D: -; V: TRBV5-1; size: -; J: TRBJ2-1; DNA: TGCGCCAGCAAAACGGGAGAGGAACATGAGCAGTTCTTC; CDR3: CASKTGEEHEQFF
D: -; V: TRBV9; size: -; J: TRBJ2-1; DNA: TGTGCCAGCAGCCCCTGGGACCGAAACAATGAGCAGTTCTTC; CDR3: CASSPWDRNNEQFF
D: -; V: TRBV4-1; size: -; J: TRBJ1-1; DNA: TGCGCCAGCAGTCCAACCCCAGGGAACACTGAAGCTTTCTTT; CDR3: CASSPTPGNTEAFF
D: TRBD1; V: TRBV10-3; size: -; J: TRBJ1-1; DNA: TGTGCCATCAGTGAGTGGGCAGGGGGCAGGGAAAAGGTAGCTTTCTTT; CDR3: CAISEWAGGREKVAFF
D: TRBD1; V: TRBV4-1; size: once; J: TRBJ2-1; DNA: TGCGCCAGCAGCCTCACGGGACAGGGGTATGAGCAGTTCTTC; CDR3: CASSLTGQGYEQFF
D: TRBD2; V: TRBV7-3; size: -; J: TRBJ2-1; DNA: TGTGCCAGCAGCCAGCGGGGGTCACATGAGCAGTTCTTC; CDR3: CASSQRGSHEQFF
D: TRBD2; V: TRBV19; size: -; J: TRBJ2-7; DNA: TGTGCCAGTAGTATAGAGCTTAGCGGGAGGGACTACGAGCAGTACTTC; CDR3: CASSIELSGRDYEQYF
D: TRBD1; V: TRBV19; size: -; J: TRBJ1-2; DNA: TGTGCCATTCGGGACAGCTATGGCTACACCTTC; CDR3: CAIRDSYGYTF
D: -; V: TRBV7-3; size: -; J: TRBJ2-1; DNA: TGTGCCAGCAGTAAGGGGGAGAAGAGGGCCTACAATGAGCAGTTCTTC; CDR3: CASSKGEKRAYNEQFF
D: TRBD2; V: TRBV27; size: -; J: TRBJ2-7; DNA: TGTGCCAGCAGTTCCGGGACTAGCGGGACCGTCGAGCAGTACTTC; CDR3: CASSSGTSGTVEQYF
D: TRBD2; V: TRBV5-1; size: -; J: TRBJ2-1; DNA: TGCGCCAGCAGCCCGGGACTAGCGGGAGGTTACAATGAGCAGTTCTTC; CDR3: CASSPGLAGGYNEQFF
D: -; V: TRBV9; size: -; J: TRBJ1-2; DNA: TGTGCCAGCAGCCCCACCTCCAGTGGCAGACTAGCTAACTATGGCTACACCTTC; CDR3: CASSPTSSGRLANYGYTF
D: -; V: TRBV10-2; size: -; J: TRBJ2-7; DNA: TGCGCCAGCAGTGTGCAGGGGGGCTACGAGCAGTACTTC; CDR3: CASSVQGGYEQYF
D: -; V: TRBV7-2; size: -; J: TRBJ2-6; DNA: TGTGCCAGCAGCTTAGGAAACTCTGGGGCCAACGTCCTGACTTTC; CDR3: CASSLGNSGANVLTF
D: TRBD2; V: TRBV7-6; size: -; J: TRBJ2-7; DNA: TGTGCCAGCAGCTTATCTAGCGGGATTAGGTACGAGCAGTACTTC; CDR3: CASSLSSGIRYEQYF
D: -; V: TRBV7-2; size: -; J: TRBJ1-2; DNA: TGTGCCAGCAGTTTGCGGACCGCCTATGGCTACACCTTC; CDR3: CASSLRTAYGYTF
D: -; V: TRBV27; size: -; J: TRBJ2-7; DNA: TGTGCCAGCACCGTTGGCCGGGGACCTATGTACGAGCAGTACTTC; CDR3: CASTVGRGPMYEQYF
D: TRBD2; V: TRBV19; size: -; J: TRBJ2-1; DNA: TGTGCCAGTAGTACAGCGGGATCCTCCTACAATGAGCAGTTCTTC; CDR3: CASSTAGSSYNEQFF
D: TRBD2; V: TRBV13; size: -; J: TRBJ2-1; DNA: TGTGCCAGCAGCTTAGAACTAGCGGCTCACAATGAGCAGTTCTTC; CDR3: CASSLELAAHNEQFF
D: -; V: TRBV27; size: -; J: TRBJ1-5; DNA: TGTGCCAGCAGTTTAAAGGCCGGATGGGGCAATCAGCCCCAGCATTTT; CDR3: CASSLKAGWGNQPQHF
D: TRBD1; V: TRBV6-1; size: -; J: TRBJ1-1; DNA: TGTGCCAGCAGTGACACAGGGGGCTGGATGGGTGAAGCTTTCTTT; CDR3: CASSDTGGWMGEAFF
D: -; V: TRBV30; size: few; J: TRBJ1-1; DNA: TGTGCCTGGAGTCCCGTTTGGAGCACTGAAGCTTTCTTT; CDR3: CAWSPVWSTEAFF